This is a list of T cell receptor beta chains from one sample in a study of T cell responses to AZD1222 COVID-19 vaccine. Some clones are missing from TCRdb's copy, which holds only in-frame ones; the method was immunoSEQ multiplex PCR. The repertoire holds 150,000 to 200,000 clones, with about 94% as singletons. This material consisted of peripheral blood, taken on day 0 of AZD1222 vaccination. These receptors all stem from an adult in good health. Each CDR3 is given with its conserved first and last residue. The D gene is left open where the match is weak. A clone size is listed for some rows: how often the clone was seen (once, few, many), or a class if it is expanded.

j_call,clone_size,d_call,v_call,cdr3_aa,cdr3_nt
TRBJ1-4,.,.,TRBV6-5,CASTPGGENEKLFF,TGTGCCAGCACCCCGGGGGGGGAGAATGAAAAACTGTTTTTT
TRBJ1-2,once,.,TRBV5-5,CASSLAGGYGYTF,TGTGCCAGCAGCTTGGCCGGGGGCTATGGCTACACCTTC
TRBJ2-7,.,.,TRBV7-8,CASSLAGSLGTYEQYF,TGTGCCAGCAGCTTAGCTGGGTCCCTGGGGACCTACGAGCAGTACTTC
TRBJ2-7,.,.,TRBV27,CASSFGPGYEQYF,TGTGCCAGCAGTTTTGGGCCCGGCTACGAGCAGTACTTC
TRBJ2-4,.,TRBD2,TRBV19,CASRQVAGLAKNIQYF,TGTGCCAGTAGGCAAGTAGCGGGCCTAGCCAAAAACATTCAGTACTTC
TRBJ1-6,.,TRBD1,TRBV5-4,CASSADRGYSPLHF,TGTGCCAGCAGCGCCGACAGGGGTTATTCACCCCTCCACTTT
TRBJ1-2,.,.,TRBV19,CASKETDYGYTF,TGTGCCAGTAAGGAAACCGATTATGGCTACACCTTC
TRBJ1-2,.,.,TRBV3-1/TRBV3-2,CASSQVISSGYGYTF,TGTGCCAGCAGCCAAGTTATTTCCTCGGGGTATGGCTACACCTTC
TRBJ2-2,once,TRBD1,TRBV24-1,CATSGQGARKTGELFF,TGTGCCACCAGTGGGCAGGGGGCGCGGAAGACCGGGGAGCTGTTTTTT
TRBJ2-1,.,.,TRBV5-1,CASSSDFSSYNEQFF,TGCGCCAGCAGCTCCGACTTTAGCTCCTACAATGAGCAGTTCTTC
TRBJ2-1,few,.,TRBV6-2/TRBV6-3,CASSYTYYNEQFF,TGTGCCAGCAGTTACACCTACTACAATGAGCAGTTCTTC
TRBJ1-1,.,.,TRBV21-1,CASSKFPPVGGRKAFF,TGTGCCAGCAGCAAATTCCCCCCTGTAGGCGGAAGGAAAGCTTTCTTT
TRBJ1-5,.,.,TRBV19,CASSITDRTGNQPQHF,TGTGCCAGTAGTATAACGGACCGGACAGGCAATCAGCCCCAGCATTTT
TRBJ2-7,.,TRBD1,TRBV7-2,CASSSRTGGYEQYF,TGTGCCAGCAGCTCCAGGACAGGGGGATACGAGCAGTACTTC
TRBJ1-5,.,.,TRBV4-1,CASSQERGASLSNQPQHF,TGCGCCAGCAGCCAAGAGAGGGGGGCCAGCCTTAGCAATCAGCCCCAGCATTTT
TRBJ2-3,.,TRBD2,TRBV7-9,CASSLEASGPDTQYF,TGTGCCAGCAGCTTAGAGGCTAGCGGGCCCGATACGCAGTATTTT
TRBJ2-7,few,.,TRBV6-1,CASSERRAYEQYF,TGTGCCAGCAGTGAGCGGAGGGCCTACGAGCAGTACTTC
TRBJ2-3,.,.,TRBV19,CASSTRRGFGTDTQYF,TGTGCCAGTAGTACCCGCAGGGGATTCGGCACAGATACGCAGTATTTT
TRBJ1-4,.,.,TRBV5-4,CASSLAGIEKLFF,TGTGCCAGCAGCTTGGCCGGGATTGAAAAACTGTTTTTT
TRBJ1-5,.,.,TRBV28,CASSSLASAPEPQHF,TGTGCCAGCAGTTCCCTCGCGTCGGCGCCGGAGCCCCAGCATTTT
TRBJ1-6,.,.,TRBV30,CAWTQGSPLHF,TGTGCCTGGACCCAGGGTTCACCCCTCCACTTT
TRBJ2-7,once,.,TRBV5-1,CASSPGGAGGEQYF,TGCGCCAGCAGCCCAGGGGGGGCGGGAGGCGAGCAGTACTTC
TRBJ1-5,.,.,TRBV5-6,CASSRGRLNQPQHF,TGTGCCAGCAGCCGCGGACGGCTCAATCAGCCCCAGCATTTT
TRBJ1-1,once,TRBD1,TRBV24-1,CATSDSTKTGVNTEAFF,TGTGCCACCAGTGATTCTACAAAGACAGGGGTGAACACTGAAGCTTTCTTT
TRBJ1-2,.,TRBD1,TRBV27,CASSLLGQGAYGYTF,TGTGCCAGCAGTTTACTTGGACAGGGGGCCTATGGCTACACCTTC
TRBJ2-7,few,TRBD2,TRBV6-2/TRBV6-3,CASSYETSGSYEQYF,TGTGCCAGCAGTTACGAGACTAGCGGCTCCTACGAGCAGTACTTC
TRBJ1-5,.,.,TRBV28,CASSYTGSGNQPQHF,TGTGCCAGCAGCTACACAGGGAGCGGCAATCAGCCCCAGCATTTT
TRBJ1-2,once,.,TRBV28,CASSIGRSNGYTF,TGTGCCAGCAGTATAGGGAGGTCGAATGGCTACACCTTC
TRBJ1-5,.,TRBD1,TRBV13,CASSPGGQGHQPQHF,TGTGCCAGCAGTCCGGGGGGACAGGGTCATCAGCCCCAGCATTTT
TRBJ2-3,once,.,TRBV5-1,CATRDGRSDTQYF,TGCGCCACTCGAGATGGGAGGTCCGATACGCAGTATTTT
TRBJ2-5,.,.,TRBV12-3/TRBV12-4,CASSFAGRETQYF,TGTGCCAGCAGTTTCGCAGGTAGAGAGACCCAGTACTTC
TRBJ2-7,.,.,TRBV13,CASSLPDTYEQYF,TGTGCCAGCAGCTTACCCGACACTTACGAGCAGTACTTC
TRBJ2-7,.,TRBD2,TRBV2,CASTKRTSGTYEQYF,TGTGCCAGCACCAAGAGGACTAGCGGGACATACGAGCAGTACTTC
TRBJ1-2,.,TRBD1,TRBV6-5,CASTRTGAGYTF,TGTGCCAGCACCAGGACAGGGGCTGGCTACACCTTC
TRBJ2-3,once,TRBD1,TRBV11-3,CASSLDPRGPQYF,TGTGCCAGCAGCTTAGATCCTAGGGGGCCGCAGTATTTT
TRBJ1-4,.,TRBD1,TRBV3-1/TRBV3-2,CASSPTGEATNEKLFF,TGTGCCAGCAGCCCTACAGGGGAAGCAACTAATGAAAAACTGTTTTTT
TRBJ2-7,.,TRBD1,TRBV28,CASSWTGKSYEQYF,TGTGCCAGCAGTTGGACAGGGAAATCCTACGAGCAGTACTTC
TRBJ1-1,.,.,TRBV3-1/TRBV3-2,CASSQVGVEAFF,TGTGCCAGCAGCCAAGTCGGTGTAGAAGCTTTCTTT
TRBJ1-5,once,.,TRBV7-8,CASNLQGGMGNQPQHF,TGTGCCAGCAACCTCCAAGGGGGTATGGGCAATCAGCCCCAGCATTTT
TRBJ2-1,.,TRBD1,TRBV28,CASRTGVSYNEQFF,TGTGCCAGCAGAACAGGGGTCTCCTACAATGAGCAGTTCTTC
TRBJ2-7,.,.,TRBV6-5,CASSPGTPYEQYF,TGTGCCAGCAGCCCCGGGACACCTTACGAGCAGTACTTC
TRBJ1-3,.,.,TRBV15,CATSGAGFSTGNTIYF,TGTGCCACCAGCGGTGCCGGGTTTTCGACTGGAAACACCATATATTTT
TRBJ1-1,.,.,TRBV7-9,CASSLLPTEAFF,TGTGCCAGCAGCTTACTACCCACTGAAGCTTTCTTT
TRBJ1-5,.,TRBD1,TRBV6-4,CASSDLGQGSNQPQHF,TGTGCCAGCAGTGACTTGGGACAGGGCAGCAATCAGCCCCAGCATTTT
TRBJ2-7,.,TRBD1,TRBV9,CASSDTGTGGGEQYF,TGTGCCAGCAGTGATACCGGGACAGGGGGCGGCGAGCAGTACTTC
TRBJ1-5,.,.,TRBV27,CASSLWGPRSNQPQHF,TGTGCCAGCAGTTTGTGGGGGCCTCGGAGCAATCAGCCCCAGCATTTT
TRBJ2-7,.,.,TRBV9,CATFSYEQYF,TGTGCCACGTTTTCCTACGAGCAGTACTTC
TRBJ1-1,.,.,TRBV24-1,CATRLGTEAFF,TGTGCCACCCGGCTCGGCACTGAAGCTTTCTTT
TRBJ1-4,.,TRBD1,TRBV2,CASSGQGSEKLFF,TGTGCCAGCAGTGGACAGGGAAGTGAAAAACTGTTTTTT
TRBJ1-3,.,.,TRBV30,CAWSSLHTIYF,TGTGCCTGGAGTAGCCTACACACCATATATTTT
TRBJ2-1,.,.,TRBV29-1,CSVDVADYYNEQFF,TGCAGCGTTGATGTAGCGGACTACTACAATGAGCAGTTCTTC
TRBJ1-2,.,.,TRBV5-1,CASSFEDSTIYGYTF,TGCGCCAGCAGCTTTGAAGACAGCACTATCTATGGCTACACCTTC